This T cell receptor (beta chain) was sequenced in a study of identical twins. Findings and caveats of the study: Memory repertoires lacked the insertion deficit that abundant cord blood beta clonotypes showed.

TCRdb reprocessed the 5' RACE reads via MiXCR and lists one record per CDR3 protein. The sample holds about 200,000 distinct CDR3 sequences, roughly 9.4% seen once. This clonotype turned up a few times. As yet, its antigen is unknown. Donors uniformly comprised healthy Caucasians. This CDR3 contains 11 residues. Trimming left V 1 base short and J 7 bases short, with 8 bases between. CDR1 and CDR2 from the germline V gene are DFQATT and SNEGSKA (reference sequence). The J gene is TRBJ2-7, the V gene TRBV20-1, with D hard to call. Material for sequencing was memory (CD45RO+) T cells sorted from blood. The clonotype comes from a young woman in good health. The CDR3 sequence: CSARVAREQYF. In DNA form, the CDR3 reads TGCAGTGCTAGAGTGGCGAGGGAGCAGTACTTC.